The present TCR beta chain was sequenced within a study of neurological immune-mediated disorders. Study summary: Relapsing-remitting patients made up most of the roughly 34 multiple sclerosis patients, and secondary progressive patients made up 3.

5'RACE with 10-nucleotide random UMIs produced the cDNA. TCRdb redid the calling of the 5' RACE reads with MiXCR, one entry per CDR3 protein. The sample carries more than 40,000 distinct CDR3 sequences, approximately 3% recorded once. The CDR3 length is 15 residues. The V gene's germline CDR1 is LGHNA and CDR2 YNFKEQ. V lost 0 bases and J lost 6, with 9 bases in between. General study results and limits: The authors found no clinical or MRI feature associated with the multiple sclerosis repertoire cluster.

This clonotype was seen at least ten times. Its cognate antigen is unknown. The receptor was isolated from a woman aged 50 to 60 with multiple sclerosis. The source material was PBMCs. V is TRBV4-2 and J is TRBJ1-6; D perhaps matches TRBD1 (5 bases). CDR3 amino acids: CASSQDRDRNSPLHF. The CDR3, as DNA: TGTGCCAGCAGCCAAGATAGGGACCGTAATTCACCCCTCCACTTT.